These T cell receptor beta chains were read from a single sample in a study of cytomegalovirus exposure and HLA in healthy donors. Generated by immunoSEQ multiplex PCR, the TCRdb table keeps only in-frame clones and is missing some. This sample yields approximately 160,000 clones, of which approximately 80% are seen a single time; about 0.8% belongs to the top ten. The sample comprised PBMCs. These receptors came from a young woman in good health and CMV-seronegative. Each CDR3 is given with its conserved first and last residue. The D gene is left open where the match is weak. A row's size may be missing; if present it is once, few, many or a size class.

-,TRBD2,TRBV7-2,TRBJ2-2,CASSLFSGTSDPTGELFF,TGTGCCAGCAGCTTGTTCTCCGGGACTAGCGACCCCACCGGGGAGCTGTTTTTT
-,-,TRBV28,TRBJ1-4,CASSLFGGAEKLFF,TGTGCCAGCAGTTTGTTCGGGGGGGCAGAAAAACTGTTTTTT
-,-,TRBV30,TRBJ1-1,CAASRVAEAFF,TGTGCCGCTTCCCGAGTCGCTGAAGCTTTCTTT
-,-,TRBV18,TRBJ2-7,CASSWQGYEQYF,TGTGCCAGCTCATGGCAGGGGTACGAGCAGTACTTC
-,TRBD2,TRBV11-3,TRBJ2-5,CASSLWTSGETQYF,TGTGCCAGCAGCTTGTGGACTAGCGGAGAGACCCAGTACTTC
-,-,TRBV5-5,TRBJ1-1,CASITGCSMDTEAFF,TGTGCCAGCATCACGGGTTGCTCTATGGACACTGAAGCTTTCTTT
-,-,TRBV5-4,TRBJ2-7,CASSLISRTGQYEQYF,TGTGCCAGCAGCTTGATATCCCGGACCGGACAATACGAGCAGTACTTC
few,TRBD1,TRBV28,TRBJ2-7,CASSSLTGGRDEQYF,TGTGCCAGCAGTTCCCTGACAGGGGGAAGGGACGAGCAGTACTTC
few,TRBD2,TRBV5-1,TRBJ2-7,CASSQLTSGRYEQYF,TGCGCCAGCAGCCAGCTGACTAGCGGGAGATACGAGCAGTACTTC
-,-,TRBV11-3,TRBJ2-1,CASILGGGYNEQFF,TGTGCCAGCATCCTGGGGGGAGGATACAATGAGCAGTTCTTC
-,TRBD2,TRBV15,TRBJ2-1,CATSGLAGEYDYNEQFF,TGTGCCACCAGCGGACTAGCGGGAGAATACGACTACAATGAGCAGTTCTTC
-,-,TRBV6-6,TRBJ2-2,CASSYSSHNTGELFF,TGTGCCAGCAGTTACAGCTCTCACAACACCGGGGAGCTGTTTTTT
-,TRBD1,TRBV27,TRBJ1-1,CASSYGYSGGSNTEAFF,TGTGCCAGCAGTTATGGATACTCAGGGGGATCGAACACTGAAGCTTTCTTT
-,TRBD1,TRBV6-1,TRBJ1-2,CATQTGFDYGYTF,TGTGCCACCCAGACAGGGTTTGACTATGGCTACACCTTC
-,-,TRBV27,TRBJ2-7,CAIIDTYIPYEQYF,TGTGCCATCATCGATACTTATATCCCTTACGAGCAGTACTTC
-,TRBD1,TRBV5-1,TRBJ2-3,CASSPIGTGLTDTQYF,TGCGCCAGCAGCCCGATCGGGACAGGGCTCACAGATACGCAGTATTTT
-,TRBD2,TRBV11-3,TRBJ2-3,CASSLSSGNRADTQYF,TGTGCCAGCAGCTTGAGTAGCGGGAATAGGGCAGATACGCAGTATTTT
-,-,TRBV11-3,TRBJ2-7,CASSLGAGRNEQYF,TGTGCCAGCAGCTTAGGGGCAGGGAGGAACGAGCAGTACTTC
-,TRBD1,TRBV5-4,TRBJ2-7,CASSERTGAVYEQYF,TGTGCCAGCAGCGAGAGGACAGGGGCCGTCTACGAGCAGTACTTC
-,TRBD2,TRBV7-2,TRBJ2-3,CASSSPTSGTDTQYF,TGTGCCAGCAGCTCCCCGACTAGCGGCACAGATACGCAGTATTTT
-,-,TRBV29-1,TRBJ1-1,CSAATNTGLSEAFF,TGCAGCGCCGCCACAAATACTGGACTTTCTGAAGCTTTCTTT
-,-,TRBV19,TRBJ1-5,CASSPGRGFNQPQHF,TGTGCCAGTAGCCCCGGGAGGGGTTTCAATCAGCCCCAGCATTTT
-,-,TRBV4-2,TRBJ1-4,CASSQSPGRGEKLFF,TGTGCCAGCAGCCAATCTCCAGGGAGGGGTGAAAAACTGTTTTTT
-,-,TRBV5-4,TRBJ1-1,CASSLDRMRAFF,TGTGCCAGCAGCTTGGACAGGATGAGAGCTTTCTTT
-,TRBD1,TRBV5-1,TRBJ2-3,CASSLVQGSTDTQYF,TGCGCCAGCAGCTTGGTACAGGGGAGCACAGATACGCAGTATTTT
few,-,TRBV2,TRBJ2-7,CASRGPETYEQYF,TGTGCCAGCAGGGGCCCCGAGACGTACGAGCAGTACTTC